The sequence of this T cell receptor (beta chain) was determined in a study of T cell responses to AZD1222 COVID-19 vaccine (TCRdb year 2021). A note on the overall study: Because spike-specific TCR depth and breadth did not differ between the two schedules, AZD1222 recipients who got a second dose at roughly 4 weeks were pooled with those who got a second dose at roughly 12 weeks. TCR sequencing was performed for approximately 240 trial participants, of whom some 200 were given two doses of AZD1222 and around 26 were given two doses of MenACWY control vaccine. Enrollment into the trials was organized by age into subgroups of 18-55, 56-69 and 70-plus years, and those subgroups contained roughly 150, 30 and 60 TCR-sequenced participants, respectively. Findings and caveats that apply to the study as a whole: Nearly half of unique spike-specific TCRs reportedly recognized epitopes outside regions mutated in the B.1.351 and B.1.1.7 variants. The whole spike protein was spanned by vaccine-associated CD4 TCRs, and dominant responses were seen in regions 160-218 and 743-854. No day 14 peak-response samples were available, so repertoires were characterized only after the peak T cell response. In the small 56-69-year group, the increase in depth fell short of significance, most likely because of low power. Participants were mostly white British and included more females than males, and it was suggested by the authors that clonal diversity may have been underestimated. Conclusions about previously exposed vaccinees were limited because only a handful of AZD1222 recipients were SARS-CoV-2 seropositive at baseline. After two AZD1222 doses, spike-specific TCR breadth and depth were significantly higher than at day 0 and than in MenACWY recipients.

The CDR3 regions of human TCRbeta chains were subjected to immunosequencing. In the source study's methods: Repertoire TCRs were checked for matches against a reference library of SARS-CoV-2-specific TCRs that had been generated using the MIRA antigen-specificity platform. Breadth meant the fraction of unique TCRs that were SARS-CoV-2-associated, whereas depth meant the fraction of total T cells that were SARS-CoV-2-associated. Using the MIRA data, each spike-specific TCR was mapped to the spike region that the TCR reacts to and placed in a CD4 or CD8 class. Log10-transformed breadth and depth values were compared by one-way ANOVA with Sidak's multiple comparisons tests. TCRdb stores this immuneACCESS table with in-frame sequences only. Part of the clones is absent; in the studies checked, under half of the shortfall reflects unresolved V genes, and no reason is known for the rest. The DNA gave D and trimming, while V, J and clone size come from that table. The sample yields about 56,000 clones; approximately 85% were counted once. Roughly 16% of the sample lies in the top ten.

The sample's time point, from its label and the paper: baseline before first vaccination. The vaccinee samples were drawn from two UK trials, COV001 and COV002, one of which was a single-blind randomized controlled phase 2/3 trial testing AZD1222 (ChAdOx1 nCoV-19) in healthy adults. For TCRbeta chain sequencing, PBMC samples from trial participants were taken at day 0 and at day 28 after the second dose. In the case of this clone: Its antigen is currently not known. It has no much larger one-base neighbor in the sample; base qualities were not kept.

This TCR was sampled from an adult in good health. The sample was peripheral blood, taken on day 0 of AZD1222 vaccination.

The bases are TGTGCCAGCGGGACTAGCGGGGACGAGCAGTACTTC. The resulting protein is CASGTSGDEQYF. The rearrangement joined TRBV18 to TRBJ2-7; 13 middle bases align to TRBD2. From cysteine to phenylalanine, the CDR3 is 12 amino acids long. Only the CDR3 part of the read is kept: 36 bases, read in frame from the first base. V lost 8 bases and J lost 5 bases, and the count of bases not matched to a germline gene is 0. The germline V gene yields KGHSH for CDR1 and LQKENI for CDR2.